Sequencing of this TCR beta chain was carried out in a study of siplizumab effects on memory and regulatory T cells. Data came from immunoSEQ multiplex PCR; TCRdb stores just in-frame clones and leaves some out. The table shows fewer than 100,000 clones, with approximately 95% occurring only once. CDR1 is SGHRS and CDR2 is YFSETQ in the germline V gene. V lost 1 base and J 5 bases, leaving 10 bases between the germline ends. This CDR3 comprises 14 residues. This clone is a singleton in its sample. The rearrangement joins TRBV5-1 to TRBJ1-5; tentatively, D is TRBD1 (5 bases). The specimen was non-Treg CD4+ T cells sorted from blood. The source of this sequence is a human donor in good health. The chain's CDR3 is CASSLSGFDQPQHF. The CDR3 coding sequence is TGCGCCAGCAGCTTGTCAGGGTTCGATCAGCCCCAGCATTTT.